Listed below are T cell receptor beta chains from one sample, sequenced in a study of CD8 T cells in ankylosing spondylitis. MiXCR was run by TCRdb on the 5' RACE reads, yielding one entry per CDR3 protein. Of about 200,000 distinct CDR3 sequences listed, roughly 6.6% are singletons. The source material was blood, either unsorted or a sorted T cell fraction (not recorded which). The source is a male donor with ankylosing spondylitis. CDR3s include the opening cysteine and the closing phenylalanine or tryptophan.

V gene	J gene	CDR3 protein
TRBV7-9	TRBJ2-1	CASSFRGKSEQFF
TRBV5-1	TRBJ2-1	CASSAGWSRVLTLGNEQFF
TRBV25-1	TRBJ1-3	CASSSLRTGGFDTIYF
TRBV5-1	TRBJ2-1	CASSLMVNEQFF
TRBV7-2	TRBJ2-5	CASSQEGTGAWETQYF
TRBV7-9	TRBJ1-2	CASRGTQSYGYTF
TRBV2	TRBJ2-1	CASKLAGGVGNEQFF
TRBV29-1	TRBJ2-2	CSVWTGVNTGELFF
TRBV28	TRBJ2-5	CASSLLGSQETQYF
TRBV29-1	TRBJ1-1	CSVGGQITEAFF
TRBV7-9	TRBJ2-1	CASSYGTGGYNEQFF
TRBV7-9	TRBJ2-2	CASSFDVTGELFF
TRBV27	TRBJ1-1	CASGESTEAFF
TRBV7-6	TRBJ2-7	CASSLKDTYEQYF
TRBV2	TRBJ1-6	CASHRQLNSPLHF
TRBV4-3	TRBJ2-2	CASSQDLRTGVTGELFF
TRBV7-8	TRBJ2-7	CASSLVSEQGASYEQYF
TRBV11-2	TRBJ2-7	CASSSGLAEQYF
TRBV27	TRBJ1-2	CASGPGIGYGYTF
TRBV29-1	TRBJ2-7	CSVEGVRGISSYEQYF
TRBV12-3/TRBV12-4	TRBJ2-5	CASKLGAGETQYF
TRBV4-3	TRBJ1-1	CASSQEGSGGNTEAFF
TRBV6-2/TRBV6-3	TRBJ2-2	CASSYEAGRYTGELFF
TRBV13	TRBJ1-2	CASSPGRGGYGYTF